This T cell receptor beta chain was identified during a study of cytomegalovirus exposure and HLA in healthy donors. PCR involved 60 Vbeta and 13 Jbeta primers. Sequencing was performed with immunoSEQ multiplex PCR; in TCRdb, only in-frame clones are kept and a portion is missing. The sample shows around 40,000 clones, nearly 70% of them seen only once. Trimming pared 4 bases from V and 8 bases from J, leaving 12 bases between. This CDR3 region has 13 residues. Germline CDR1 MNHEY, CDR2 SVGAGI. This clonotype originated in a man younger than 45 in good health and CMV-seronegative. This sequence joins TRBV6-5 and TRBJ2-1; D is unresolved. Sequencing was done on a sample of PBMCs. The CDR3 bases are TGTGCCAGCAGTTTTCGCGACTCGGATGAGCAGTTCTTC. Amino acids: CASSFRDSDEQFF.